This T cell receptor (beta chain) is drawn from a study of T cells after posttransplantation cyclophosphamide listed by TCRdb under 2016. In terms of the full investigation: T cell repertoire reconstitution was tracked by TRB sequencing after myeloablative bone marrow transplantation in which posttransplantation cyclophosphamide was used as GVHD prophylaxis. Public TRB sequences were compared against a database of over 3,000 sequences linked to responses to pathogens, tumor antigens, self-antigens and alloantigens. Blood from all 35 or so PTCy patients with 1-year posttransplant specimens was subjected to TRB sequencing. Samples from some 40 PTCy-treated patients, along with samples from some 16 of their related bone marrow donors, underwent antigen receptor sequencing. In 3 patients, up to roughly 3 additional blood samples taken between 2 and 5.2 years after transplant also underwent TRB sequencing, as did pretransplant blood from a handful of patients. Because TRA and TRB clonality correlated tightly in about 10 samples, later TCR analyses were limited to TRB. What the research found in general, with its limitations: Across over 40 patients, TRB clonality was highly associated with recipient CMV seropositivity and CMV reactivation, and PTCy diversity was similar to diversity in CNI/methotrexate controls. Donor-recipient similarity was low at 1-2 months but rose over the first year, and later blood repertoires were often dominated by donor CD8+ memory clones. The TRB repertoires of T cells infiltrating skin or GI tract showed only limited overlap with the TRB repertoires of T cells in blood.

TRB sequencing was run on genomic DNA with either the immunoSEQ assay at survey resolution or the hsTCRB kit. The paper's processing steps were these. The immunoSEQ software handled the initial read processing, while the LymphoSeq R package was used for the repertoire analyses. Clonality was computed as 1 minus normalized Shannon entropy, and a Gini coefficient was also calculated for each TRB dataset. Phenotypes of unsorted samples were inferred by mapping TRB sequences from sorted subsets of the recipient or donor onto the same recipient's unsorted samples. TCRdb took over this immuneACCESS table, retaining in-frame rearrangements with V and J assigned. Such tables are incomplete; in checked studies, under half of the missing clones stem from an unresolved V gene, and the remainder is unexplained. V, J and clone size reflect that table, while D and trimming were determined from the DNA. The sample table shows tens of thousands of clones, and around nine tenths are seen once. Around 2.9% of the sample is taken by the ten largest.

On the day of marrow donation, related bone marrow donors gave peripheral blood samples. Peripheral blood and bone marrow mononuclear cells were isolated by Ficoll-Hypaque density centrifugation and cryopreserved. The germline V gene supplies CDR1 SGHAT and CDR2 FQNNGV. V sheds 5 bases and J sheds 7 bases, leaving 21 bases between their ends. The CDR3 holds 16 amino acids from the cysteine to the phenylalanine. CDR3 DNA is the only sequence kept; it has 48 bases, read in frame from the first base. As concerns this clone: Its target antigen remains unknown. Base qualities are not recorded, but no much larger clone differs from it by a single base.

The sequence derives from a woman in her 50s in good health and a related stem cell transplant donor. This receptor chain uses TRBV11-2 and TRBJ2-1; the D region possibly corresponds to TRBD2 (5 bases align). Source material: PBMCs. The bases are TGTGCCAGCAGCCAATTCGGGTGGGAGAGGTGGAATGAGCAGTTCTTC. The translation is CASSQFGWERWNEQFF.